These 2 T cell receptor beta chains originate from one sample sequenced in a study of T-cell reconstitution after alpha-beta-depleted transplantation in children. Unique molecular identifiers tagged the TCRbeta library. TCRdb reprocessed the PCR reads with MiXCR, giving one entry per CDR3 protein. Here the sample spans some 200,000 distinct CDR3 sequences, approximately 8.4% being singletons. This sample comprised PBMCs, mostly from graft donor cells, obtained 360 days after TCRalphabeta/CD19-depleted stem cell transplant. These TCRs come from a male patient between 2 and 9 years old who had a stem cell transplant for acute myeloid leukemia, so the T cells may come from the graft donor.

At least ten counts were recorded for this clonotype. This chain joins TRBV5-1 and TRBJ2-1; the match to TRBD2 covers 13 bases. V lost 0 bases to trimming and J lost 4 bases; unmatched junction nucleotides: 16. This CDR3 has 21 residues. CDR1 is SGHRS, CDR2 YFSETQ, per germline. Written as DNA, the CDR3 is TGCGCCAGCAGCTTGGCCACATACCGGACTAGCGGGAGTTCGTATTACAATGAGCAGTTCTTC. Translating gives CASSLATYRTSGSSYYNEQFF.

This clonotype was seen more than once but under ten times. CDR3 nucleotides: TGTGCCACCAGCAGAGATTTCGGGGGGGATGGCTACACCTTC. Protein: CATSRDFGGDGYTF. The genes are TRBV15 and TRBJ1-2; a possible D gene is TRBD1 (5 bases). CDR3 length: 14 residues. CDR1 and CDR2 (germline): LNHNV, YYDKDF (reference sequence). V shed 0 bases and J shed 6 bases, with 11 bases lying between them.